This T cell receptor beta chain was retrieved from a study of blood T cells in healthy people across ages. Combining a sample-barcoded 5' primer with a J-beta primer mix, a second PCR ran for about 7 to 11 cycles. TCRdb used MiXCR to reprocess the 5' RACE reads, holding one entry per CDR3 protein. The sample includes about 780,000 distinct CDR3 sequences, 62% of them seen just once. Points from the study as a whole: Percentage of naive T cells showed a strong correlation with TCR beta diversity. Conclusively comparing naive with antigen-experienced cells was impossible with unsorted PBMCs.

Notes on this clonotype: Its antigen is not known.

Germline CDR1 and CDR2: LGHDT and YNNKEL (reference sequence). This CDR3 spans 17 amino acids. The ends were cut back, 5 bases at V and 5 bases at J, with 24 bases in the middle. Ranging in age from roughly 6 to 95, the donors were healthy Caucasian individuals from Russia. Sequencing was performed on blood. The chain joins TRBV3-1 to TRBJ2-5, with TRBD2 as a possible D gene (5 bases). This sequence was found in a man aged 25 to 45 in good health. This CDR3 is CASSDYSGSPIKETQYF. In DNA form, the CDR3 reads TGTGCCAGCAGCGACTACTCGGGCAGTCCCATCAAGGAGACCCAGTACTTC.